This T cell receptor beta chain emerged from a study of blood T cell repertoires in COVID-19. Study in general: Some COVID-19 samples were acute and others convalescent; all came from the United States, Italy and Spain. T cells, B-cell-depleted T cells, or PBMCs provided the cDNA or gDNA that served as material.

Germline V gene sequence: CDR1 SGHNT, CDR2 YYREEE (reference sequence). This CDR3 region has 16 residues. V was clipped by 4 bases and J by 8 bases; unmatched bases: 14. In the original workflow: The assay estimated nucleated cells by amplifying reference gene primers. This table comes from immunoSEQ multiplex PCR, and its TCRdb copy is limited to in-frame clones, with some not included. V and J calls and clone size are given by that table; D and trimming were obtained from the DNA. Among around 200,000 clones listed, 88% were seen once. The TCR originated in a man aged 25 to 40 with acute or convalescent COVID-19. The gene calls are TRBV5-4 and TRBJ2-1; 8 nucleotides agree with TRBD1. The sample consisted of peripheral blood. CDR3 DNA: TGTGCCAGCAGCCCCTTTCCGAGACAGGGGTTCTATGAGCAGTTCTTC. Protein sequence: CASSPFPRQGFYEQFF.